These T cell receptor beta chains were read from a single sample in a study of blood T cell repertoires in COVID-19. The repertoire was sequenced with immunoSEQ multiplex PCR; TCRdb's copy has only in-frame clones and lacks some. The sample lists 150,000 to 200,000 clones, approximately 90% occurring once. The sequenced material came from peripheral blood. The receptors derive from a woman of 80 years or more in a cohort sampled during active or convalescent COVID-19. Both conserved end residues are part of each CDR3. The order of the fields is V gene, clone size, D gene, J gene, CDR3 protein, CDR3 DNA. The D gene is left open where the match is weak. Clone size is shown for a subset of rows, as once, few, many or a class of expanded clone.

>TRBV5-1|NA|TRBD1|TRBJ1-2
CASNLGQGNYGYTF
TGCGCCAGTAACCTTGGACAGGGAAACTATGGCTACACCTTC
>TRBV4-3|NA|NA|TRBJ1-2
CASSQETGYYGYTF
TGCGCCAGCAGCCAGGAAACAGGGTACTATGGCTACACCTTC
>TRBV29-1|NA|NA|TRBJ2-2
CSDAPYPDGNTGELFF
TGCAGCGACGCCCCATATCCGGACGGGAACACCGGAGAGCTGTTTTTT
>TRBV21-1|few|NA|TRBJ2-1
CASSKVRDRASYNEQFF
TGTGCCAGCAGCAAAGTGAGAGACAGGGCCTCCTACAATGAGCAGTTCTTC
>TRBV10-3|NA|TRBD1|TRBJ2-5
CAIREPGQYQETQYF
TGTGCCATCAGGGAACCGGGACAGTATCAAGAGACCCAGTACTTC
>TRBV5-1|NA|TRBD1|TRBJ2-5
CASSLAGQGVIQETQYF
TGCGCCAGCAGCTTGGCCGGACAGGGCGTAATCCAAGAGACCCAGTACTTC
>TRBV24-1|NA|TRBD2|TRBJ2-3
CATSDSPPLTSGRATDTQYF
TGTGCCACCAGTGATTCCCCTCCCCTTACTAGCGGGAGGGCAACGGATACGCAGTATTTT
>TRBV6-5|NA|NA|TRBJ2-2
CASKRRGTGELFF
TGTGCCAGCAAACGGAGGGGAACCGGGGAGCTGTTTTTT
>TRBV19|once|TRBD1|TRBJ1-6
CASSPDRANSPLHF
TGTGCCAGTAGTCCCGACAGGGCAAATTCACCCCTCCACTTT
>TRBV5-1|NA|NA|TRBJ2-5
CASSLAAATETQYF
TGCGCCAGCAGCTTGGCCGCGGCGACAGAGACCCAGTACTTC
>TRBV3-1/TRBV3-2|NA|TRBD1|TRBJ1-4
CASSQSPTGLSTNEKLFF
TGTGCCAGCAGCCAGAGCCCGACAGGGCTTAGCACTAATGAAAAACTGTTTTTT
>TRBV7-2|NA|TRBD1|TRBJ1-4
CASSWTGLRGAGNEKLFF
TGTGCCAGCAGCTGGACAGGGTTGAGGGGTGCGGGTAATGAAAAACTGTTTTTT
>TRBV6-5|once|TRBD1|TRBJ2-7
CASERTGIYEQYF
TGTGCCTCCGAGAGGACAGGGATCTACGAGCAGTACTTC
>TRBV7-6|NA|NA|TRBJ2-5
CASSPRQGGSQETQYF
TGTGCCAGCAGCCCTCGACAGGGAGGCTCTCAAGAGACCCAGTACTTC
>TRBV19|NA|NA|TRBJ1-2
CASDSTTANYGYTF
TGTGCCAGTGATTCAACGACAGCTAACTATGGCTACACCTTC
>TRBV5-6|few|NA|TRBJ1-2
CASSPPGTNYGYTF
TGTGCCAGCAGCCCGCCGGGGACTAACTATGGCTACACCTTC
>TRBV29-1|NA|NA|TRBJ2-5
CSVLAQRETQYF
TGCAGCGTCCTGGCCCAGCGGGAGACCCAGTACTTC
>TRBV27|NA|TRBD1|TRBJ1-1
CASSPGTGGTEAFF
TGTGCCAGCAGTCCGGGGACAGGGGGCACTGAAGCTTTCTTT
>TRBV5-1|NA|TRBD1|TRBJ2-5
CASSRWGGTGSGETQYF
TGCGCCAGCAGCCGCTGGGGGGGGACAGGGTCTGGAGAGACCCAGTACTTC
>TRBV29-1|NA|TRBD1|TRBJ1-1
CSAEGQQNTEAFF
TGCAGCGCAGAGGGACAGCAGAACACTGAAGCTTTCTTT
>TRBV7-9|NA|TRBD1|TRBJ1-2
CASSLTDRGLSGYTF
TGTGCCAGCAGCTTAACGGACAGGGGGCTCTCTGGCTACACCTTC
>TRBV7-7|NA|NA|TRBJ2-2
CASSQARGTGELFF
TGTGCCAGCAGCCAAGCTAGGGGCACCGGGGAGCTGTTTTTT
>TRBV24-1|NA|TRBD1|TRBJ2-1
CATSDFGRGKHNEQFF
TGTGCCACCAGTGATTTCGGCAGGGGGAAACACAATGAGCAGTTCTTC
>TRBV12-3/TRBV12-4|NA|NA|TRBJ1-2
CASGQFYGYTF
TGTGCCAGCGGCCAGTTCTATGGCTACACCTTC
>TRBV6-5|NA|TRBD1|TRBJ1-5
CASRGQGNQPQHF
TGTGCCAGCCGAGGACAGGGGAATCAGCCCCAGCATTTT
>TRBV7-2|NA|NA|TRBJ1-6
CASSLAAGAPYNSPLHF
TGTGCCAGCAGCTTAGCGGCAGGTGCCCCCTATAATTCACCCCTCCACTTT
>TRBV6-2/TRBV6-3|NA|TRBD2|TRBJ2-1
CASSKRTSGSSYNEQFF
TGTGCCAGCAGTAAACGGACTAGCGGGAGTTCCTACAATGAGCAGTTCTTC
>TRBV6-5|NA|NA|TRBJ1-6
CAAEAAYNSPLHF
TGTGCCGCCGAGGCAGCTTATAATTCACCCCTCCACTTT
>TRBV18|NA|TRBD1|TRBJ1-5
CASSPTGVGNQPQHF
TGTGCCAGCTCACCGACAGGGGTCGGCAATCAGCCCCAGCATTTT
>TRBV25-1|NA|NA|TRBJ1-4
CASAQTTYNEKLFF
TGTGCCAGCGCACAGACCACCTACAATGAAAAACTGTTTTTT
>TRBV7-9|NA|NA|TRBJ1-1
CASSPTATGTEAFF
TGTGCCAGCAGCCCGACGGCGACGGGCACTGAAGCTTTCTTT
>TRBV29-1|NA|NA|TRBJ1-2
CSVEGPGGYGYTF
TGCAGCGTTGAAGGCCCGGGGGGCTATGGCTACACCTTC
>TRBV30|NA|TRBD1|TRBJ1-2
CAWRETGDYGYTF
TGTGCCTGGAGGGAGACAGGGGACTATGGCTACACCTTC
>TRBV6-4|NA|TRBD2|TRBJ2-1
CASSVSGTRGHEQFF
TGTGCCAGCAGTGTATCCGGGACTAGAGGCCATGAGCAGTTCTTC
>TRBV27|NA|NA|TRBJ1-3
CASSYKGYIGNTIYF
TGTGCCAGCAGTTATAAGGGGTATATTGGAAACACCATATATTTT
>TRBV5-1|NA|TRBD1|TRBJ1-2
CASSLPHPTGFYYTF
TGCGCCAGCAGCTTGCCGCATCCGACAGGGTTTTACTACACCTTC
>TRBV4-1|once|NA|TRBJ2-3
CASSQDLSETDTQYF
TGCGCCAGCAGCCAAGATTTGTCCGAGACAGATACGCAGTATTTT
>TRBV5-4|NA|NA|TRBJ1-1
CASSLGGVARDTEAFF
TGTGCCAGCAGCTTGGGCGGAGTGGCGCGGGACACTGAAGCTTTCTTT
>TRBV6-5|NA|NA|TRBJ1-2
CASSYDRLGGYTF
TGTGCCAGCAGTTATGACAGGCTAGGTGGCTACACCTTC
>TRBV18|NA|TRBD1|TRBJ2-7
CASSPGTDSYEQYF
TGTGCCAGCTCACCCGGGACAGATTCCTACGAGCAGTACTTC
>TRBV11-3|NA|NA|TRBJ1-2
CASSLDRFGQSYGYTF
TGTGCCAGCAGCTTAGATCGGTTCGGACAGTCCTATGGCTACACCTTC
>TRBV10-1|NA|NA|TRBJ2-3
CASSPTRPTDTQYF
TGCGCCAGCAGCCCGACTAGACCCACAGATACGCAGTATTTT